A single T cell receptor (beta chain) is shown here with its context. This record comes from a study of shared T cell receptors in the human thymus. The method was immunoSEQ multiplex PCR; TCRdb's version includes in-frame clones alone and lacks a portion of them. The sample lists 500,000 to 750,000 clones; around nine tenths were seen once. This CDR3 region has 14 residues. Germline V gives CDR1 MNHEY, CDR2 SVGAGI. Trimming cost V 5 bases and J 0 bases, with 8 bases left between them. These records were also assigned to another study, of human thymus T cells. That study adds: What related research reported was that thymic repertoires overlapped highly among unrelated individuals.

The chain links TRBV6-5 to TRBJ2-1; possible D gene TRBD2, 5 bases. Source material: thymocytes. This clonotype originated in a boy in the first two years of life with a congenital heart defect. CDR3 DNA: TGTGCCAGCAGTAGCGGCAGCTCCTACAATGAGCAGTTCTTC. Protein sequence: CASSSGSSYNEQFF.